This is a list of T cell receptor beta chains from one sample in a study of shared clonotypes between healthy human individuals. Assay: immunoSEQ multiplex PCR; the TCRdb copy retains only in-frame clones and omits some. The sample holds about 1,900,000 clones, roughly 95% seen once. Sample: naive CD8+ T cells sorted from blood. These receptors were collected from a man between 18 and 35 years old in good health. CDR3s include the opening cysteine and the closing phenylalanine or tryptophan. A D gene is named only where the DNA matches it firmly. Clone size is shown for a subset of rows, as once, few, many or a class of expanded clone.

J gene | D gene | clone size | V gene | CDR3 DNA | CDR3 protein
TRBJ2-3 | TRBD2 | . | TRBV5-8 | TGTGCCAGCAGGGGACTAGCGGGGGTGAATACGCAGTATTTT | CASRGLAGVNTQYF
TRBJ2-2 | . | . | TRBV5-6 | TGTGCCAGCAGCTTAGGGCTGGCGAACACCGGGGAGCTGTTTTTT | CASSLGLANTGELFF
TRBJ1-5 | . | . | TRBV28 | TGTGCCAGCAGCCATTATACAGTCAATCAGCCCCAGCATTTT | CASSHYTVNQPQHF
TRBJ2-1 | . | . | TRBV10-3 | TGTGCCATCAGTGTCGAGGGTTTCTACAATGAGCAGTTCTTC | CAISVEGFYNEQFF
TRBJ2-7 | TRBD1 | . | TRBV10-3 | TGTGCCATCAGTGGGGGACAGGGGGCGGGAGAGCAGTACTTC | CAISGGQGAGEQYF
TRBJ2-7 | . | . | TRBV9 | TGTGCCAGCAGGTCGAACGTCGCCTACGAGCAGTACTTC | CASRSNVAYEQYF
TRBJ1-6 | TRBD1 | . | TRBV2 | TGTGCCAGCAGTACCGGGACAGAGAGCTCCTATAATTCACCCCTCCACTTT | CASSTGTESSYNSPLHF
TRBJ1-2 | . | . | TRBV4-1 | TGCGCCAGCAGCCAGCCGGCTAACTATGGCTACACCTTC | CASSQPANYGYTF
TRBJ2-7 | TRBD2 | . | TRBV27 | TGTGCCAGCATTTATGAGTACCTAGCGGGGGGACCTCTGGCCGACGAGCAGTACTTC | CASIYEYLAGGPLADEQYF
TRBJ1-2 | . | . | TRBV2 | TGTGCCAGCAGCCAGGGGAACCTAATCTATGGCTACACCTTC | CASSQGNLIYGYTF
TRBJ2-7 | TRBD2 | once | TRBV2 | TGTGCCAGCAGTGAGGAGACTAGCTACTCCTACGAGCAGTACTTC | CASSEETSYSYEQYF
TRBJ2-2 | . | . | TRBV5-8 | TGTGCCAGCAGCTTGGCTCGCGGATCCAACACCGGGGAGCTGTTTTTT | CASSLARGSNTGELFF